The source of this TCR beta chain is a study of regulatory T cells in long-lasting Graves disease. This clonotype was found many times. What it binds is unknown. The study's findings and limits: Patients whose Graves' disease persisted exhibited lower TCR diversity than those newly diagnosed. Patients with persistent disease showed a bias toward TRBV28, TRBJ1-2 and TRBJ2-5.

This CDR3 region has 14 residues. Germline V gene sequence: CDR1 LNHNV, CDR2 YYDKDF (reference sequence). Trimming removed 1 base at V and 1 base at J, with 7 bases between. According to the study, TCR beta libraries were built with iRepertoire HTBI primers and CDR3-region Arm-PCR. TCRdb reanalysed the multiplex PCR reads using MiXCR and keeps one entry per CDR3 protein. The table lists roughly 510,000 distinct CDR3 sequences, about 16% of them singletons. Time point meaning: newly diagnosed GD, antithyroid drugs for less than 3 months. After RNA was extracted from PBMCs, the TCR library was made from it. These same records also appear under a second study, on T cells in Graves' hyperthyroidism and ophthalmopathy.

This TCR was recovered from a man aged 18 to 30 with Graves disease. Sequenced here: peripheral blood mononuclear cells (PBMCs), sampled at new diagnosis, from a patient treated with antithyroid drugs. The rearrangement joins TRBV15 to TRBJ2-5; D gene uncertain. In nucleotides, the CDR3 is TGTGCCACCAGCAGAGTCCCAGGCCAAGAGACCCAGTACTTC. This translates into CATSRVPGQETQYF.